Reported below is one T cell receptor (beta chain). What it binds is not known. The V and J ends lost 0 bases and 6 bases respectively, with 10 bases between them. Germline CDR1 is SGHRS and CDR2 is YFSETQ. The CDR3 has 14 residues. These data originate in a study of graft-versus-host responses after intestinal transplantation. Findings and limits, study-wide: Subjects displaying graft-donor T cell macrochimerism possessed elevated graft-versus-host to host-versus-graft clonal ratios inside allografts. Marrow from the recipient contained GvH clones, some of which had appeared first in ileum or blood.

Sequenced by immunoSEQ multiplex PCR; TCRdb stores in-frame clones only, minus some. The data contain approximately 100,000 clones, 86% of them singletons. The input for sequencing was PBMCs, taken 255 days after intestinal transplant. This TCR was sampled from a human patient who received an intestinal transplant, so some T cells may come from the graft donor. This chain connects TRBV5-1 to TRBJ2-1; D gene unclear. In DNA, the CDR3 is TGCGCCAGCAGCTTGGCCGTGCCAGCCAATGAGCAGTTCTTC. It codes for CASSLAVPANEQFF.